This TCR beta chain was sequenced in a study of cytomegalovirus exposure and HLA in healthy donors. Study background: An early data release held 80 million or so unique TCRs from HLA-typed donors.

Donors likely had unrecorded immune exposures despite being nominally healthy when sampled. Germline V gene sequence: CDR1 SGDLS, CDR2 YYNGEE. After removal of 4 bases from V and 5 bases from J, the junction contained 10 bases not matched to a gene. The CDR3 is made up of 15 amino acids. 60 Vbeta and 13 Jbeta primers were used in PCR. Produced via immunoSEQ multiplex PCR; TCRdb's table is partial and in-frame only. The sample holds approximately 170,000 clones; 76% are singletons and the top ten take 0.7% to 0.85%. The sequenced material came from PBMCs. The clonotype comes from a female donor in good health and CMV-seronegative. The chain recombines TRBV9 with TRBJ2-5; the match to TRBD2 covers 8 bases. CDR3 residues: CASSLSGGLQETQYF. The CDR3 DNA follows: TGTGCCAGCAGCCTCAGCGGGGGCCTCCAGGAGACCCAGTACTTC.